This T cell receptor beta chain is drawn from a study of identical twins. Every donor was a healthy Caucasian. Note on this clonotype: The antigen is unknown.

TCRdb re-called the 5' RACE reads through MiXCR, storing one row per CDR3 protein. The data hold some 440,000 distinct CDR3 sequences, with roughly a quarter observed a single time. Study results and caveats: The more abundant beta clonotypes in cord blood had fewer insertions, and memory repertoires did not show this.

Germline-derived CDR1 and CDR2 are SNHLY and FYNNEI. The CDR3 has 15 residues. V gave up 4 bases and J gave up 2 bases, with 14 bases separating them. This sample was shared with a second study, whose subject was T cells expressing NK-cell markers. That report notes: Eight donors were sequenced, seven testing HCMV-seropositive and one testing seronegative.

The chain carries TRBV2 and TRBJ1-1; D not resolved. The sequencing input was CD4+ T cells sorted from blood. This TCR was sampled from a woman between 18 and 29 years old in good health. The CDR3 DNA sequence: TGTGCCAGCAGTGTCGAGTCGAGGCTAAACACTGAAGCTTTCTTT. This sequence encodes CASSVESRLNTEAFF.